This TCR beta chain emerged from a study of T cell clonotyping in hematopoietic cell transplantation. The overall study: Cytoreduction preceded collection of pretransplant recipient samples. General study results and limits: Recipient TCR diversity dropped after transplant; expanded clonotypes rose from day 30 to 180. At the given depth, recipient repertoires were over 95% de novo clonotypes.

The time point was: recipient sample about 28 days before transplant, after cytoreduction. Only in-frame clones appear in the TCRdb table, and some are missing; sequencing was by immunoSEQ multiplex PCR. Seen here are approximately 3,100 clones, around 95% observed once, and the top ten hold around 1.7%. Germline V gives CDR1 SQVTM, CDR2 ANQGSEA. Trimming removed 3 bases from V and 3 bases from J; junction bases left unmatched: 12. CDR3 length: 17 amino acids. With regard to this clone: The antigen is unknown.

The chain joins TRBV29-1 to TRBJ1-1; 11 nucleotides line up with TRBD1. The starting material was peripheral blood mononuclear cells, obtained before stem cell transplant. The receptor comes from a woman aged 45 to 65 with chronic myeloid leukemia. Some clones in this sample may be carry-over from other donors' samples. CDR3 nucleotide sequence: TGCAGCGTTGACGGGACAGGGGGGCGGGTAGCGTACACTGAAGCTTTCTTT. It is translated as CSVDGTGGRVAYTEAFF.